This T cell receptor beta chain was recovered during a study of early T cells in non-severe SARS-CoV-2 infection. Across the study: Alpha and beta chains were unpaired, from unsorted whole-blood bulk RNA.

Study conclusions and caveats: Private and CD4 specificities were missed by VDJdb matching, which favored anti-spike CD8 responses.

Attachment of unique molecular identifiers was made to individual cDNA molecules. TCRdb re-called the 5' RACE reads through MiXCR, storing one row per CDR3 protein. The sample comprises about 30,000 distinct CDR3 sequences, approximately 5.5% of which are singletons, and approximately 3.5% rests with the top ten. This clonotype was found many times. Antigen: not known. Germline CDR1 is MDHEN and CDR2 is SYDVKM. The CDR3 contains 11 residues. Deletions cut 8 bases from V and 8 bases from J, with 10 bases between. The clonotype comes from an adult who was a healthcare worker with PCR-confirmed SARS-CoV-2 infection or an uninfected control (not recorded which). Sequences were obtained from whole blood. The chain recombines TRBV28 with TRBJ2-1, with D unresolved. In DNA form, the CDR3 reads TGTGCCAGCCGCTCTTGGGATGAGCAGTTCTTC. The encoded protein is CASRSWDEQFF.